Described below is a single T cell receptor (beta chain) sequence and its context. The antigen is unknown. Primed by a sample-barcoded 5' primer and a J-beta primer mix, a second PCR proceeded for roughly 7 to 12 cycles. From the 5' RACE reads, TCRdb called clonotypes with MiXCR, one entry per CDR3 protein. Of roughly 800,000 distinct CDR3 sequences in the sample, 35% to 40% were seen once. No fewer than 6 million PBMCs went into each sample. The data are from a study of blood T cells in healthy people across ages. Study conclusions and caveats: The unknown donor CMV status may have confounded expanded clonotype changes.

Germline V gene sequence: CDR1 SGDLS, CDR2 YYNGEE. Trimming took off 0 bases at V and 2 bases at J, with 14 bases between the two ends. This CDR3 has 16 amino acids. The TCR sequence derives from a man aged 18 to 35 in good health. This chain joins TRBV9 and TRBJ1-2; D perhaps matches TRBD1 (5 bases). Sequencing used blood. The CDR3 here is CASSVAEGSMNYGYTF. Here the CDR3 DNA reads TGTGCCAGCAGCGTAGCTGAGGGGAGTATGAACTATGGCTACACCTTC.